What follows is one TCR beta chain and its context. What it recognizes is unknown. The sample comes from a study of blood T cells in healthy people across ages. Those donating, healthy Caucasian individuals from Russia, were aged about 6 to 95. The second PCR ran about 6 to 11 cycles with a sample-barcoded 5' primer and J-beta primers. Every molecule of cDNA carried a tag from a template-switch adaptor with 12 random nucleotides. One entry per CDR3 protein results from TCRdb running MiXCR on the 5' RACE reads. Among roughly 900,000 distinct CDR3 sequences listed, roughly 43% were seen once. Trimming took 6 bases from V and 0 from J, leaving 8 bases between them. Germline assignment: CDR1 KGHDR and CDR2 SFDVKD. The CDR3 consists of 14 residues. General observations from the study: Observed TCR beta diversity per million T cells went down as age went up. This fall followed a roughly linear course with age. Researchers judged that diversity estimates from one million T cells fell short of true values.

This TCR derives from a man aged 30 to 45 in good health. The sample consisted of blood. The V call is TRBV24-1, the J call TRBJ1-5; D remains ambiguous. DNA for the CDR3: TGTGCCACCAGTCCCGGGTATAGCAATCAGCCCCAGCATTTT. Translated: CATSPGYSNQPQHF.